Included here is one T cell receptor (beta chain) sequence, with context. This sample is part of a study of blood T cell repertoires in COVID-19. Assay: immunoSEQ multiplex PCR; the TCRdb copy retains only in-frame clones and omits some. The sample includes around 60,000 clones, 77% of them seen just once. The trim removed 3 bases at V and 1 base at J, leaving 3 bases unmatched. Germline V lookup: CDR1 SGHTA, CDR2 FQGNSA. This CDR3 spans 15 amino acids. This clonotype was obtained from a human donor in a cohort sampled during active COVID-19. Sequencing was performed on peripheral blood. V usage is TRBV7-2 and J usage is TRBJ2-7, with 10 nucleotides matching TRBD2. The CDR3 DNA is TGTGCCAGCAGCTTGCTAGCGGGAGCTTCCTACGAGCAGTACTTC. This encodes CASSLLAGASYEQYF. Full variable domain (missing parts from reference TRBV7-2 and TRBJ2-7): GAGVSQSPSNKVTEKGKDVELRCDPISGHTALYWYRQSLGQGLEFLIYFQGNSAPDKSGLPSDRFSAERTGGSVSTLTIQRTQQEDSAVYLCASSLLAGASYEQYFGPGTRLTVT.